This T cell receptor beta chain was captured by sequencing in a study of T cell responses to AZD1222 COVID-19 vaccine. On this clone itself: Its matching antigen is unknown.

TCRdb keeps only in-frame clones here, not all; method: immunoSEQ multiplex PCR. The sample lists 180,000 or so clones, roughly nine tenths occurring once. The CDR3 covers 11 residues. Per germline, CDR1 SGHAT and CDR2 FQNNGV. Between the trimmed V and J ends, which lost 5 bases and 6 bases, there was a span of 8 bases. Study-wide findings and caveats: White British people made up most donors, females outnumbered males, and clonal diversity was possibly underestimated. Spike was spanned by vaccine-associated CD4 TCRs, with dominance at 160-218 and 743-854. Spike-specific TCRs gained breadth and depth after people received two AZD1222 doses. No repertoire was sampled before or during the peak T cell response, only after it.

This specimen consisted of peripheral blood, obtained 28 days after the second AZD1222 dose. The chain links TRBV11-2 to TRBJ2-7, with a possible D match to TRBD2 (5 bases). This clonotype was obtained from an adult who received the AZD1222 COVID-19 vaccine. The CDR3 spells CASSERGEQYF. The CDR3, as DNA: TGTGCCAGCAGCGAACGGGGCGAGCAGTACTTC.